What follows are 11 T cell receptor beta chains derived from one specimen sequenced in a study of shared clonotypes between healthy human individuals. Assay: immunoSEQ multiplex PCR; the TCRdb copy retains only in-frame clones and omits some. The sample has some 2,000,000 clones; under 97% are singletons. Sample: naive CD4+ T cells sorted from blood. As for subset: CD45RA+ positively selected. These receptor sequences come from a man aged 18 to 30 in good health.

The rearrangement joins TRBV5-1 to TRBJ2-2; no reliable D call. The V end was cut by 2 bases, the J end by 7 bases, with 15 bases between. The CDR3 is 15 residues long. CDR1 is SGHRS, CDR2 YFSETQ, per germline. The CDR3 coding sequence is TGCGCCAGCAGCTTAAAGACGGAACCAGGCGGGGAGCTGTTTTTT. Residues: CASSLKTEPGGELFF.

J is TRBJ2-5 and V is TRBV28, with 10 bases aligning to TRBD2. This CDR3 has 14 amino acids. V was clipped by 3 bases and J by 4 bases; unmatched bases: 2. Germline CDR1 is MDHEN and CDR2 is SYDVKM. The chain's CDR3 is CASSLASGGETQYF. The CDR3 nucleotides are TGTGCCAGCAGTTTGGCTAGCGGGGGAGAGACCCAGTACTTC.

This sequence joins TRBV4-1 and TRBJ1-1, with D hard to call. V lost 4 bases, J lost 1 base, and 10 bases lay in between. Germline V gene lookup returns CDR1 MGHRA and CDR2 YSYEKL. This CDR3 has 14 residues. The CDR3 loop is CASSRSAPNTEAFF. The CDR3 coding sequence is TGCGCCAGCAGCCGCAGCGCCCCGAACACTGAAGCTTTCTTT.

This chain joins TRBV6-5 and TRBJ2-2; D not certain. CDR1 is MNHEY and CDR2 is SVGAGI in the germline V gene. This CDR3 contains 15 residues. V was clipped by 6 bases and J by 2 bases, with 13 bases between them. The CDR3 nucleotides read TGTGCCAGCAGCCGGCTACGGCCTAACACCGGGGAGCTGTTTTTT. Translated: CASSRLRPNTGELFF.

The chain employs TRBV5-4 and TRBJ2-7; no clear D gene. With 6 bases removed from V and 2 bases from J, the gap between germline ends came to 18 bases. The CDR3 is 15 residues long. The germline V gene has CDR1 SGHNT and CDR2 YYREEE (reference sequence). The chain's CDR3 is CASTTTKGNAYEQYF. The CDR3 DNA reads TGTGCCAGCACAACTACGAAAGGGAACGCCTACGAGCAGTACTTC.

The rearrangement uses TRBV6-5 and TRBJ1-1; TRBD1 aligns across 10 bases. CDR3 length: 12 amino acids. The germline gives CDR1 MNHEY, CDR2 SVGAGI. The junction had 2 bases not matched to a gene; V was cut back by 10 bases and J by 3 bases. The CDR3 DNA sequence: TGTGCCACCGGACAGGGGGACACTGAAGCTTTCTTT. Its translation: CATGQGDTEAFF.

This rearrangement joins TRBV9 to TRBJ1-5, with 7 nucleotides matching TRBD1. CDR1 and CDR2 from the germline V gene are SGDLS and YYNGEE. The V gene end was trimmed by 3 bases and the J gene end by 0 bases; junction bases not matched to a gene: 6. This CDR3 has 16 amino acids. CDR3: CASSATGDSSNQPQHF. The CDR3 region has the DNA TGTGCCAGCAGCGCTACAGGGGACTCTAGCAATCAGCCCCAGCATTTT.

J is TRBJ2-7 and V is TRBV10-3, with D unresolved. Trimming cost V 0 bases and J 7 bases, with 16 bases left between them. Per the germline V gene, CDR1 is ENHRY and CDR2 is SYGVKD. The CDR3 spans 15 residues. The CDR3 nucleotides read TGTGCCATCAGTGAGTCGACGGGTGGGCTAGGGGAGCAGTACTTC. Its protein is CAISESTGGLGEQYF.

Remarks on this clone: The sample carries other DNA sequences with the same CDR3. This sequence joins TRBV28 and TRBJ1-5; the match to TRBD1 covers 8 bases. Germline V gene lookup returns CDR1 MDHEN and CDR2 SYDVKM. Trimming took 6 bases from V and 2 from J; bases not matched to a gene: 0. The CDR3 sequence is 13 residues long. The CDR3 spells CASRTGGNQPQHF. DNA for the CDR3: TGTGCCAGCAGGACAGGGGGCAATCAGCCCCAGCATTTT.

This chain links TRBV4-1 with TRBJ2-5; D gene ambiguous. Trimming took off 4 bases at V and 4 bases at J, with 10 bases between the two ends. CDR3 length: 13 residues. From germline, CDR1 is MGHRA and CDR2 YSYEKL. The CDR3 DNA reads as TGCGCCAGCAGCCTGGCCCGGGCAGAGACCCAGTACTTC. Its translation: CASSLARAETQYF.

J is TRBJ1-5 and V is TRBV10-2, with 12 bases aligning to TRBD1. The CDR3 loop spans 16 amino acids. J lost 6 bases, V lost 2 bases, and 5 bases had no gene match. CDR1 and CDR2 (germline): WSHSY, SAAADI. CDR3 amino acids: CASSEKGQGAAQPQHF. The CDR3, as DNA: TGCGCCAGCAGTGAGAAGGGACAGGGGGCAGCTCAGCCCCAGCATTTT.